Below, 26 T cell receptor beta chains from the same sample are listed, as sequenced in a study of blood T cells in healthy people across ages. The use of a sample-barcoded 5' primer and a J-beta primer mix characterized a second PCR of about 7 to 12 cycles. Each CDR3 protein is one row after TCRdb ran MiXCR on the 5' RACE reads. Of fewer than 1 million distinct CDR3 sequences detected, about 42% appear once; the ten largest clones hold about a fifth. Sequenced sample: blood. These receptors came from a man aged 60 to 69 in good health.

CDR3 sequence (DNA): TGTGCCAGTACGACAGGGGGGTTAGGGGAGCTGTTTTTT. Protein product: CASTTGGLGELFF. This chain joins TRBV19 and TRBJ2-2; the match to TRBD1 covers 9 bases. Germline V gives CDR1 LNHDA, CDR2 SQIVND (reference sequence). This CDR3 spans 13 amino acids. The trim removed 7 bases at V and 8 bases at J, leaving 5 bases unmatched.

Worth noting for this clonotype: One junction end does not reproduce the germline sequence, and a read error may be involved. This chain joins TRBV6-2 or TRBV6-3 and TRBJ2-5; the D call may be TRBD1 or TRBD2 (5 bases each). The closer fit of TRBJ2-7 to the DNA end suggests the J call may be wrong. CDR3 length: 13 residues. Germline lookup yields CDR1 MNHEY and CDR2 SVGEGT. The CDR3 DNA is TGTGCCGGCAGTAGGGACGCCACCTACGAGCAGTACTTC. Residues: CAGSRDATYEQYF.

This clonotype was seen a few times. The CDR3 sequence is CASSPPGTSGVETQYF. DNA of the CDR3: TGTGCCAGCAGCCCCCCGGGGACTAGCGGGGTTGAGACCCAGTACTTC. The chain links TRBV9 to TRBJ2-7, with 13 bases that match TRBD2. The DNA end is more similar to TRBJ2-5, so the J call may be wrong. The CDR3 is made up of 16 amino acids. The V gene's germline CDR1 is SGDLS and CDR2 YYNGEE.

A remark on this clonotype: One end of the junction does not line up with germline, which may come from a read error. The genes are TRBV4-3 and TRBJ2-1; no clear D. CDR1 and CDR2 (germline): LGHNA, YSLEER. The CDR3 totals 15 residues. The CDR3 protein is CASTKSVSSCNEQFF. CDR3 sequence (DNA): TGCGCCAGCACCAAGAGCGTTAGCTCCTGCAATGAGCAGTTCTTC.

This clonotype has a handful of counts. The rearrangement joins TRBV20-1 to TRBJ2-7, with TRBD2 matching over 7 bases. Germline trimming cut 0 bases from V and 0 bases from J; bases unmatched to any gene: 8. Germline CDR1 reads DFQATT; CDR2 reads SNEGSKA (reference sequence). The CDR3 loop spans 16 amino acids. The CDR3 DNA reads as TGCAGTGCTAGAGATCGTGCTAGCGGTAGCTCCTACGAGCAGTACTTC. Amino acids: CSARDRASGSSYEQYF.

The genes are TRBV5-6 and TRBJ1-1; D uncertain. The germline V gene has CDR1 SGHDT and CDR2 YYEEEE. Trimming cost V 3 bases and J 3 bases, with 6 bases left between them. The CDR3 spans 12 residues. This chain's CDR3 is CASSSFHTEAFF. CDR3 DNA: TGTGCCAGCAGCTCTTTTCACACTGAAGCTTTCTTT.

The chain couples TRBV7-2 to TRBJ2-3; 11 bases map to TRBD2. CDR3 length: 16 residues. Germline values: CDR1 SGHTA, CDR2 FQGNSA. The ends lost 4 bases at V and 2 bases at J; junction bases unmatched: 5. The CDR3: CASSSLAGGYTDTQYF. The CDR3 DNA reads TGTGCCAGCAGCTCTTTAGCGGGGGGGTACACAGATACGCAGTATTTT.

This clonotype was picked up a small number of times. The chain is built from TRBV7-9 and TRBJ1-5; no definite D call. Trimming pared 5 bases from V and 0 bases from J, leaving 17 bases between. The CDR3 covers 17 residues. Per germline, CDR1 SEHNR and CDR2 FQNEAQ (reference sequence). DNA for the CDR3: TGTGCCAGCAGCCCTATCCCCGACATCTATAGCAATCAGCCCCAGCATTTT. Translating gives CASSPIPDIYSNQPQHF.

The J gene is TRBJ1-4, the V gene TRBV7-2, with D uncertain. Per the germline V gene, CDR1 is SGHTA and CDR2 is FQGNSA. With 1 base removed from V and 0 bases from J, the gap between germline ends came to 6 bases. The CDR3 is 15 residues long. The CDR3 sequence: CASSLDSATNEKLFF. In DNA form, the CDR3 reads TGTGCCAGCAGCTTAGACAGCGCAACTAATGAAAAACTGTTTTTT.

The CDR3 here is CASSPEGGYSPLHF. CDR3 sequence (DNA): TGTGCCAGCAGTCCCGAGGGGGGGTACTCACCCCTCCACTTT. The chain recombines TRBV6-5 with TRBJ1-6, with D possibly being TRBD1 (6 bases). V was trimmed by 5 bases and J by 10 bases, leaving 15 bases between them. This CDR3 comprises 14 residues. The germline gives CDR1 MNHEY, CDR2 SVGAGI.

The chain employs TRBV3-1 and TRBJ2-5; a possible D gene is TRBD1 (6 bases). CDR3 length equals 17 residues. V was trimmed by 2 bases and J by 2 bases, leaving 18 bases between them. Germline V gene lookup returns CDR1 LGHDT and CDR2 YNNKEL (reference sequence). For the CDR3, the DNA is TGTGCCAGCAGCCAAATCAGACTTAAGGACAGTCAAGAGACCCAGTACTTC. It specifies CASSQIRLKDSQETQYF.

Here the CDR3 DNA reads TGTGCCAGCAGCTCCCGACAGTTACAGAATTCACCCCTCCACTTT. It specifies CASSSRQLQNSPLHF. The chain couples TRBV11-1 to TRBJ1-6; possible D gene TRBD1, 5 bases. Per the germline V gene, CDR1 is SGHAT and CDR2 is FQDESV (reference sequence). The V gene lost 4 bases and the J gene lost 7 bases, with 14 bases spanning the gap. CDR3 length: 15 residues.

The chain employs TRBV28 and TRBJ2-1; possible D gene TRBD1, 5 bases. From germline, CDR1 is MDHEN and CDR2 SYDVKM. The ends were cut back, 5 bases at V and 1 base at J, with 15 bases in the middle. There are 16 residues in the CDR3. The CDR3 DNA reads as TGTGCCAGCAGTCCACGACAGACCCTATCCTACAATGAGCAGTTCTTC. Its protein is CASSPRQTLSYNEQFF.

The chain carries TRBV5-1 and TRBJ1-6; 7 bases map to TRBD1. CDR3 size: 14 residues. With V trimmed by 4 bases and J by 11 bases, 9 bases remained unmatched. The germline gives CDR1 SGHRS, CDR2 YFSETQ. The CDR3 reads CASSPGAGGPPLHF. The CDR3 coding sequence is TGCGCCAGCAGCCCGGGGGCAGGGGGGCCACCCCTCCACTTT.

Comment on this clonotype: A read error is possible here, since a much larger clone lies one base away. V usage is TRBV7-2 and J usage is TRBJ2-3; tentative D call: TRBD2 (5 bases). Germline CDR1 SGHTA, CDR2 FQGNSA. The CDR3 is 15 amino acids. The CDR3 bases are TGTGCCAGCAGCTTAAACGGGGTCAGCACAGATACGCTGTATTTT. It codes for CASSLNGVSTDTLYF.

The chain is built from TRBV11-3 and TRBJ2-7; 7 nucleotides match TRBD2. V lost 3 bases to trimming and J lost 2 bases; unmatched junction nucleotides: 7. Germline loops: CDR1 SGHNT, CDR2 YENEEA. The CDR3 is made up of 15 amino acids. In nucleotides, the CDR3 is TGTGCCAGCAGCTTTGGGTGGGGGGGAACCTACGAGCAGTACTTC. It encodes CASSFGWGGTYEQYF.

The chain combines TRBV7-8 with TRBJ2-5; 9 nucleotides line up with TRBD2. The end of the DNA is better explained by TRBJ2-7, so the J call may be wrong. Per the germline V gene, CDR1 is SGHVS and CDR2 is FQNEAQ. This CDR3 region has 15 residues. The CDR3 DNA reads as TGTGCCAGCAGCTTATACGGCGGGGGGGCCCTCGAGCAGTACTTC. Translated, it gives CASSLYGGGALEQYF.

This clonotype occurred a few times. V is TRBV20-1 and J is TRBJ2-4; D not certain. Germline CDR1 DFQATT, CDR2 SNEGSKA (reference sequence). CDR3 length: 12 amino acids. The CDR3 nucleotides are TGCAGCGGTAAAGCAGGCCAAAACATTCAGTACTTC. Translated: CSGKAGQNIQYF.

This clonotype was seen a handful of times. J is TRBJ1-2 and V is TRBV7-9; D uncertain. The CDR3 is 12 residues long. CDR1 SEHNR and CDR2 FQNEAQ come from the germline V gene (reference sequence). V lost 1 base, J lost 9 bases, and 9 bases lay in between. The CDR3 nucleotides are TGTGCCAGCAGCTTAGTTGAGCAACGCTACACCTTC. Protein product: CASSLVEQRYTF.

This sequence joins TRBV20-1 and TRBJ1-3; D gene uncertain. The CDR3 has 15 residues. Trimming took 5 bases from V and 0 from J, leaving 14 bases between them. The germline V gene has CDR1 DFQATT and CDR2 SNEGSKA (reference sequence). The CDR3 nucleotides are TGCAGTGCTCGGACCGAGCGGAACTCTGGAAACACCATATATTTT. Its translation is CSARTERNSGNTIYF.

Comments on this clonotype: One junction end does not reproduce the germline sequence, and a read error may be involved. The chain has TRBV3-1 and TRBJ2-7; TRBD2 agrees at 9 bases. Germline V gene lookup returns CDR1 LGHDT and CDR2 YNNKEL (reference sequence). This CDR3 comprises 12 residues. The CDR3 DNA reads as TGTGCCAGCGGTAGGACTAGCGACGAGCGGTACTTC. It yields the protein CASGRTSDERYF.

The CDR3 here is CASSTDRVGNDQYF. The DNA of the CDR3 is TGTGCCAGCAGCACGGACAGGGTTGGAAACGATCAGTACTTC. The chain has TRBV11-1 and TRBJ2-4; 8 bases line up with TRBD1. Trimming took 5 bases from V and 12 from J; bases not matched to a gene: 12. Germline values: CDR1 SGHAT, CDR2 FQDESV (reference sequence). The CDR3 contains 14 residues.

This chain joins TRBV15 and TRBJ1-4; D gene uncertain. The CDR3 runs to 14 residues. Germline values: CDR1 LNHNV, CDR2 YYDKDF (reference sequence). The germline V and J ends were trimmed by 1 base and 7 bases, with 10 bases remaining between them. The CDR3 nucleotides read TGTGCCACCAGCAGAGTTATAGGAAGTGAAAAACTGTTTTTT. It encodes CATSRVIGSEKLFF.

The chain carries TRBV27 and TRBJ1-1; 8 bases match TRBD1. The CDR3 covers 15 residues. Looked up from germline, CDR1 is MNHEY and CDR2 is SMNVEV (reference sequence). The V segment lost 5 bases and the J segment 5 bases; nucleotides outside the gene matches: 10. The CDR3 protein is CASSPHRTGRTEAFF. CDR3 coding DNA: TGTGCCAGCAGTCCACACAGGACAGGGAGAACTGAAGCTTTCTTT.

CDR3 nucleotides: TGTGCCAGCAGCCCCGTCGGGCTCCCCTACGAGCAGTACTTC. This codes for CASSPVGLPYEQYF. This chain connects TRBV7-2 to TRBJ2-7; D unclear. V was shortened by 5 bases and J by 2 bases, with 13 bases between the two germline ends. The CDR3 is 14 residues long. The germline gives CDR1 SGHTA, CDR2 FQGNSA.

V usage is TRBV7-2 and J usage is TRBJ1-2, with no clear D. Trimming pared 2 bases from V and 7 bases from J, leaving 14 bases between. The CDR3 covers 14 residues. Germline values: CDR1 SGHTA, CDR2 FQGNSA. The CDR3 spells CASSLSRRAGGYTF. CDR3 nucleotide sequence: TGTGCCAGCAGCTTATCGAGAAGGGCGGGTGGCTACACCTTC.